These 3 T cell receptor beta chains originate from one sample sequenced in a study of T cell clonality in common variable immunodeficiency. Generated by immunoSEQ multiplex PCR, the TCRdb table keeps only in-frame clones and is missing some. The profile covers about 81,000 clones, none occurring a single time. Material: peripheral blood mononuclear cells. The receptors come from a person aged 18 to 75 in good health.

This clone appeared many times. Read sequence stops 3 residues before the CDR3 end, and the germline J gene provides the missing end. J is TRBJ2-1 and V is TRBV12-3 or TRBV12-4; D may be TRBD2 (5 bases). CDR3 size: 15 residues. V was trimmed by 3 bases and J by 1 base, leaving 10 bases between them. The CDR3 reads CASSFRRASYNEQFF. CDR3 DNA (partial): TGTGCCAGCAGTTTCAGGCGGGCGTCCTACAATGAG.

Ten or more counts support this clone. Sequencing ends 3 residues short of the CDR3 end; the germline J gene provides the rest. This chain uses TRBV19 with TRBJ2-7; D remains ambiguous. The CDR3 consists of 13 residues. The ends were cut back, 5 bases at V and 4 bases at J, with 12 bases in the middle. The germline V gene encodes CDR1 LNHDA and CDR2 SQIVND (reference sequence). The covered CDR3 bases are TGTGCCAGTAGTTCCCCGCCCAGATACGAG. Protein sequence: CASSSPPRYE. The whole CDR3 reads CASSSPPRYEQYF.

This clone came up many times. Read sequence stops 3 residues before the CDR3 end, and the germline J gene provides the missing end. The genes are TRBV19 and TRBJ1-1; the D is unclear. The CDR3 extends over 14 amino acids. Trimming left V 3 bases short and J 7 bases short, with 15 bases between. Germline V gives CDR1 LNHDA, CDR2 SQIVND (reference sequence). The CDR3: CASSISGESFEAFF. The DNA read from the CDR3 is TGTGCCAGTAGTATTTCCGGGGAGTCCTTTGAA.